This T cell receptor beta chain was sequenced in a study of identical twins. Study-level findings and limits: Abundant beta clonotypes from cord blood bore fewer insertions; memory repertoires lacked this pattern.

Healthy Caucasian individuals made up all the donors. MiXCR was run by TCRdb on the 5' RACE reads, yielding one entry per CDR3 protein. There are around 490,000 distinct CDR3 sequences in the sample; roughly an eighth occur only once, and 0.8% to 1% lies in the top ten. This CDR3 spans 14 amino acids. V lost 5 bases and J 5 bases, leaving 16 bases between the germline ends. CDR1 is KGHSH and CDR2 is LQKENI in the germline V gene. About this clonotype itself: The antigen remains undetermined.

These data were also reused for a study on yellow fever vaccine responses in identical twins.

The source is a woman between 18 and 29 years old in good health. This rearrangement joins TRBV18 to TRBJ2-7; D tentatively reads TRBD1 or TRBD2 (6 bases each). What was sequenced was CD4+ T cells sorted from blood. CDR3 sequence reads: CASSSTLGGDEQYF. CDR3 sequence (DNA): TGTGCCAGCTCATCAACACTGGGGGGCGACGAGCAGTACTTC.